The next 21 T cell receptor beta chains were all read from a single sample in a study of blood T cell repertoires in COVID-19. The method was immunoSEQ multiplex PCR; TCRdb's version includes in-frame clones alone and lacks a portion of them. In the table there are around 47,000 clones, just under 70% of which are singletons. The specimen was peripheral blood. The source is a man aged 80 or over with acute or convalescent COVID-19.

This chain links TRBV6-1 with TRBJ1-1, with unresolved D. V was shortened by 3 bases and J by 10 bases, with 12 bases between the two germline ends. CDR1 is MNHNS, CDR2 SASEGT, per germline. The length of the CDR3 is 12 residues. The CDR3 region has the DNA TGTGCCAGCAGTGAGCCGGGGTCAGGAGCTTTCTTT. Its protein is CASSEPGSGAFF.

This clone was picked up a small number of times. The chain joins TRBV5-1 to TRBJ2-7; 7 bases are shared with TRBD2. Germline V gene sequence: CDR1 SGHRS, CDR2 YFSETQ. This CDR3 region has 14 residues. V dropped 3 bases and J dropped 2; count of bases not matched to a gene: 5. In DNA, the CDR3 is TGCGCCAGCAGCTCAGCGGGGATCACCTACGAGCAGTACTTC. This sequence encodes CASSSAGITYEQYF.

The chain recombines TRBV6-4 with TRBJ1-6; the D gene is possibly TRBD1 (5 bases). Germline CDR1 MRHNA, CDR2 SNTAGT. The CDR3 consists of 14 residues. V lost 7 bases and J 8 bases, leaving 15 bases between the germline ends. CDR3: CASIPNRHHSPLHF. The CDR3 bases are TGTGCCAGCATCCCCAACAGGCACCATTCACCCCTCCACTTT.

The V call is TRBV5-4, the J call TRBJ2-3; D gene unclear. Germline V gene lookup returns CDR1 SGHNT and CDR2 YYREEE (reference sequence). The V and J ends lost 0 bases and 4 bases respectively, with 9 bases between them. This CDR3 is built from 14 residues. CDR3 in DNA: TGTGCCAGCAGCTTGGGGGCTGGATCAGATACGCAGTATTTT. Its protein is CASSLGAGSDTQYF.

The genes are TRBV5-1 and TRBJ2-3, with a possible D match to TRBD1 (7 bases). The CDR3 covers 16 residues. The V end was cut by 4 bases, the J end by 3 bases, with 18 bases between. Germline V gives CDR1 SGHRS, CDR2 YFSETQ. CDR3 bases: TGCGCCAGCAGCGACCCGACAGGGAGGAGGACAGATACGCAGTATTTT. Its translation: CASSDPTGRRTDTQYF.

V is TRBV7-8 and J is TRBJ2-3; 10 bases match TRBD2. The CDR3 length is 16 residues. J was trimmed by 1 base and V by 5 bases; bases with no gene match: 6. Germline-derived CDR1 and CDR2 are SGHVS and FQNEAQ. This CDR3 is CASSTPGLAGTDTQYF. As DNA, the CDR3 is TGTGCCAGCAGCACACCTGGACTAGCGGGCACAGATACGCAGTATTTT.

The chain combines TRBV7-3 with TRBJ1-1; tentatively, D is TRBD1 (6 bases). The CDR3 totals 15 residues. Trimming removed 0 bases from V and 8 bases from J, with 16 bases in between. Germline V gene sequence: CDR1 SGHTA, CDR2 FQGTGA. For the CDR3, the DNA is TGTGCCAGCAGCTTAACTGGTCCCCAGGGGCTGGAAGCTTTCTTT. Protein product: CASSLTGPQGLEAFF.

The chain has TRBV13 and TRBJ1-2, with 9 bases aligning to TRBD1. Germline lookup yields CDR1 PRHDT and CDR2 FYEKMQ (reference sequence). V lost 5 bases to trimming and J lost 8 bases; unmatched junction nucleotides: 9. This CDR3 contains 14 residues. CDR3 nucleotides: TGTGCCAGCAGCCTGACCGGGACAGGGAGCGGCTACACCTTC. It encodes CASSLTGTGSGYTF. The entire variable domain, with the rest obtained from reference TRBV13 and TRBJ1-2, is as follows: AAGVIQSPRHLIKEKRETATLKCYPIPRHDTVYWYQQGPGQDPQFLISFYEKMQSDKGSIPDRFSAQQFSDYHSELNMSSLELGDSALYFCASSLTGTGSGYTFGSGTRLTVV.

V and J are TRBV5-4 and TRBJ1-4, with D tentatively TRBD1 (6 bases). Trimming left V 3 bases short and J 0 bases short, with 15 bases between. The CDR3 is 17 residues long. Looked up from germline, CDR1 is SGHNT and CDR2 is YYREEE (reference sequence). The CDR3 loop reads CASSYSTGPATNEKLFF. DNA for the CDR3: TGTGCCAGCAGCTATTCGACAGGACCTGCAACTAATGAAAAACTGTTTTTT.

By share of the sample, this clone is medium-sized. The chain uses TRBV11-2 and TRBJ1-1; D remains ambiguous. CDR3 length: 14 amino acids. Trimming stripped 2 bases from V and 1 base from J, with 8 bases between. Germline V lookup: CDR1 SGHAT, CDR2 FQNNGV. CDR3 residues: CASSLSGENTEAFF. CDR3 sequence (DNA): TGTGCCAGCAGCTTAAGCGGGGAGAACACTGAAGCTTTCTTT.

The chain is built from TRBV11-1 and TRBJ2-3, with D possibly TRBD1 on 6 matching bases. The CDR3 runs to 15 residues. The germline CDR1 and CDR2 sequences are SGHAT and FQDESV (reference sequence). Trimming pared 5 bases from V and 5 bases from J, leaving 17 bases between. CDR3 sequence reads: CASSQGSHQGDTQYF. CDR3 sequence (DNA): TGTGCCAGCAGCCAGGGGAGTCATCAGGGAGATACGCAGTATTTT. The variable domain in full, completed from reference TRBV11-1 and TRBJ2-3, reads EAEVAQSPRYKITEKSQAVAFWCDPISGHATLYWYRQILGQGPELLVQFQDESVVDDSQLPKDRFSAERLKGVDSTLKIQPAELGDSAMYLCASSQGSHQGDTQYFGPGTRLTVL.

The chain is built from TRBV12-3 or TRBV12-4 and TRBJ1-2; D is perhaps TRBD1 (5 bases). The CDR3 length is 13 residues. V was pared by 2 bases and J by 4 bases, with 8 bases between. CDR3 residues: CASSLKGVYGYTF. CDR3 nucleotides: TGTGCCAGCAGTTTAAAAGGGGTCTATGGCTACACCTTC.

The chain carries TRBV30 and TRBJ1-2; 7 nucleotides match TRBD1. Germline trimming cut 3 bases from V and 5 bases from J; bases unmatched to any gene: 12. Germline V lookup: CDR1 GTSNPN, CDR2 SVGIG (reference sequence). CDR3 length equals 15 residues. This CDR3 reads CAWRSESGGRYGYTF. The CDR3 DNA follows: TGTGCCTGGAGATCAGAATCAGGGGGTCGGTATGGCTACACCTTC.

The DNA of the CDR3 is TGTGCCAGCAGTTTAAAAGGGACAGGCTCTCACGGTCAGCCCCAGCATTTT. Protein: CASSLKGTGSHGQPQHF. V usage is TRBV27 and J usage is TRBJ1-5, with TRBD1 matching 8 bases. Trimming removed 2 bases from V and 6 bases from J; junction bases left unmatched: 12. The CDR3 totals 17 residues. Germline values: CDR1 MNHEY, CDR2 SMNVEV (reference sequence).

The rearrangement uses TRBV24-1 and TRBJ2-5, with D possibly TRBD2 on 7 matching bases. The CDR3 contains 14 residues. V dropped 6 bases and J dropped 3 bases, with 13 bases sitting between them. Germline CDR1 reads KGHDR; CDR2 reads SFDVKD. The DNA for the CDR3 is TGTGCCACCAGTCCGGGGGGCACGGAAGAGACCCAGTACTTC. Translated: CATSPGGTEETQYF.

As concerns this clone: Distinct nucleotide sequences in the sample also encode this CDR3. V usage is TRBV7-8 and J usage is TRBJ1-1; 9 positions agree with TRBD1. The CDR3 is 14 residues long. V lost 4 bases and J lost 4; bases outside the gene matches: 4. Germline CDR1 reads SGHVS; CDR2 reads FQNEAQ. CDR3 region: CASSSGQGITEAFF. The CDR3 region has the DNA TGTGCCAGCAGCTCAGGACAGGGGATCACTGAAGCTTTCTTT.

The V call is TRBV2, the J call TRBJ1-4; 9 nucleotides match TRBD1. Trimming cost V 3 bases and J 5 bases; bases outside gene matches: 4. The germline gives CDR1 SNHLY, CDR2 FYNNEI. The CDR3 is 15 amino acids. CDR3 DNA sequence: TGTGCCAGCAGTGAGGACAGGGGAGGAAATGAAAAACTGTTTTTT. This encodes CASSEDRGGNEKLFF.

The V gene is TRBV5-8, the J gene TRBJ2-1; 7 positions match TRBD2. Germline assignment: CDR1 SGHTS and CDR2 YDEGEE. V lost 0 bases to trimming and J lost 4 bases; unmatched junction nucleotides: 7. The CDR3 covers 16 residues. CDR3 in amino acids: CASSLGLAGVYNEQFF. CDR3 bases: TGTGCCAGCAGCTTGGGACTAGCTGGGGTTTACAATGAGCAGTTCTTC.

The J gene is TRBJ2-3, the V gene TRBV14; 11 positions match TRBD2. Germline assignment: CDR1 SGHDN and CDR2 FVKESK. The CDR3 has 17 amino acids. Trimming at V came to 3 bases and at J to 5 bases, leaving 10 bases not matched to a gene. The CDR3 DNA reads as TGTGCCAGCAGCCAGTACCAGACTAGCGGGAAAGTAGATACGCAGTATTTT. Protein sequence: CASSQYQTSGKVDTQYF. The variable domain in full, completed from reference TRBV14 and TRBJ2-3, reads EAGVTQFPSHSVIEKGQTVTLRCDPISGHDNLYWYRRVMGKEIKFLLHFVKESKQDESGMPNNRFLAERTGGTYSTLKVQPAELEDSGVYFCASSQYQTSGKVDTQYFGPGTRLTVL.

The V gene is TRBV7-2, the J gene TRBJ1-2; possibly TRBD1 for D (6 bases). CDR1 and CDR2 from the germline V gene are SGHTA and FQGNSA. The CDR3 sequence is 13 residues long. Trimming removed 5 bases at V and 1 base at J, with 8 bases between. CDR3 region: CASSDRINYGYTF. DNA for the CDR3: TGTGCCAGCAGCGACAGGATTAACTATGGCTACACCTTC.

This chain joins TRBV5-1 and TRBJ2-7; D might be TRBD1 (6 bases). Trimming removed 0 bases at V and 3 bases at J, with 10 bases between. Germline V gene data show CDR1 as SGHRS and CDR2 as YFSETQ. The CDR3 covers 14 residues. The CDR3 DNA is TGCGCCAGCAGCTTGGAGACAGGAGGCTACGAGCAGTACTTC. This sequence encodes CASSLETGGYEQYF.